This T cell receptor (beta chain) is from a study of shared clonotypes between healthy human individuals (dated by TCRdb to 2020 to 2022). Regarding the complete study: A few men and a couple of women, aged 18 to 49 years, made up the cohort. For each donor, CD4 naive and CD4 memory were each given three plates, CD8 naive was given two plates, and CD8 memory was given one plate. The study deeply sequenced blood TCR repertoires of roughly five healthy adults to estimate repertoire size and the extent of clonotype sharing between individuals. To increase sequencing depth and limit assay-specific biases, TCR repertoire library preparation and sequencing were carried out by different laboratories using diverse techniques. Per donor, leukapheresis produced somewhere between about 0.94 and 10 billion PBMCs. Beyond this particular receptor, the publication reports: About 5% of naive CD4, 3.5% of naive CD8, approximately 2.2% of memory CD4, and roughly 0.4% of memory CD8 clonotypes were shared across several donors. The genetic and exposure-history diversity represented was limited by the small number of donors. Pairwise subsampling led to the expectation that sequencing depth would affect the degree of clonotype sharing among donors. Sampling was restricted to blood, and TCR repertoires in tissue are likely to differ from TCR repertoires in blood. Higher generation probabilities were observed for clonotypes shared by all four sorted-subset donors than for non-shared clonotypes. Even with the large sequencing depth, rarefaction of the sorted-subset datasets indicated that sequencing was incomplete. Larger estimated clonotype richness was generally found for naive subsets than for memory subsets.

TCR CDR3 regions were amplified from genomic DNA by multiplex PCR using the deep immunoSEQ assay. Extracted genomic DNA from each cell subset was distributed evenly across all wells of several immunoSEQ 96-well plates, and each plate was treated as a replicate. For sorted subsets, 150 to 200 ng genomic DNA, equal to 30,000 to 35,000 T cell genomes, was loaded into each replicate PCR. The purified libraries were quantified using a Qubit 3.0 fluorometer, sized with a Bioanalyzer 2100, and then quantified again using the KAPA Library Quantification kit. A separate single-read 150-cycle Illumina NextSeq 550 flow cell was used to sequence each immunoSEQ 96-well plate. On the study's bioinformatics: The immunoSEQ output contained only junctional sequences without quality scores, so filtering could not match that applied to full-length reads. To assign V/J genes and CDR3, sequences were annotated against IMGT germline references using PyIR, a Python wrapper for IgBLAST v1.9. Any read was removed if the V/J assignment was weak (E-value above 1e-6), the CDR3 was missing, or the read contained stop codons, out-of-frame junctions, or ambiguous translated residues. A V3J clonotype was defined by an identical inferred V gene, J gene, and CDR3 amino acid sequence. To compute the percentage overlap between repertoires, the number of shared unique clonotypes was divided by the size of the smaller repertoire. Repertoire richness was assessed with RTK rarefaction, the Chao1 estimator, and Recon v2.1 estimates of unobserved clonotypes. OLGA was used to compute generation probabilities for all TCRbeta clonotypes that the gDNA method yielded from four donors. TCRdb carries this immuneACCESS record with in-frame sequences only. Its versions omit some clonotypes, under half of them owing to an unresolved V gene in the studies checked, with the rest unexplained. V, J and clone size are those of that table, while D and trimming were read from the DNA. The sample has millions of clones on record, 80% to 95% of them singletons. Around 0.4% of the sample lies in the top ten.

The germline V gene (reference sequence) yields LNHNV for CDR1 and YYDKDF for CDR2. The CDR3 contains 14 residues, cysteine and phenylalanine counted. The DNA shown is the 42-base CDR3, in frame from base 1. Trimming costs V 0 bases and J 6 bases, and their ends lie 10 bases apart. The donors were healthy, HIV-negative adults with no recently reported acute infections or vaccinations. Only Caucasian adults living in Nashville, Tennessee, USA were represented among the donors. CD4+ T cells were enriched by magnetic negative selection, after which naive cells were positively selected on CD45RA and the negative fraction was taken as the memory subset. Blood was obtained by leukapheresis, after which PBMCs were separated by Ficoll-Histopaque density gradient centrifugation and cryopreserved in liquid nitrogen vapor phase. Purity and quantity of every magnetically sorted T cell population were checked by analytical flow cytometry. From each sorted fraction, genomic DNA was isolated and quantified by UV absorbance on a Nanodrop 2000c.

Only one count was recorded for this clone. The target of this receptor is not known. No base-level quality is on record; no much larger clone is a single base apart. Sequencing used naive CD4+ T cells from PBMCs. Sample cell subset or site, as interpreted from the label and publication: CD45RA+ positively selected. This receptor chain uses TRBV15 and TRBJ2-3; TRBD2 is a possible D gene, resting on 6 matching bases. The origin of this receptor is a man younger than 30 in good health. Some clones in this sample may be carry-over from other donors' samples. The CDR3 loop reads CATSREEGGDTQYF. In nucleotides, the sequence is TGTGCCACCAGCAGAGAGGAGGGCGGCGATACGCAGTATTTT.